These T cell receptor beta chains were read from a single sample in a study of shared clonotypes between healthy human individuals. TCRdb's copy holds only in-frame clones and misses some; the assay was immunoSEQ multiplex PCR. The sample has some 2,100,000 clones, just over 90% seen once. The sequencing input was naive CD8+ T cells from PBMCs. The source of these receptors is a man younger than 35 in good health. Some clones in this sample may be carry-over from other donors' samples. Both conserved end residues are part of each CDR3. A D gene is named only where the DNA matches it firmly. Size tells how often a clone was seen (once, few, many) or the class of an expanded clone, and some rows leave it out.

cdr3_aa: CASSILAASTDTQYF
cdr3_nt: TGTGCCAGCAGTATCCTAGCGGCTAGCACAGATACGCAGTATTTT
clone_size: NA
v_call: TRBV27
d_call: TRBD2
j_call: TRBJ2-3

cdr3_aa: CASSVGSGERFQETQYF
cdr3_nt: TGTGCCAGCAGCGTAGGTAGCGGGGAGAGGTTCCAAGAGACCCAGTACTTC
clone_size: NA
v_call: TRBV9
d_call: TRBD2
j_call: TRBJ2-5

cdr3_aa: CASSLGREQYF
cdr3_nt: TGTGCCAGCAGCCTAGGACGCGAGCAGTACTTC
clone_size: NA
v_call: TRBV5-5
d_call: NA
j_call: TRBJ2-7

cdr3_aa: CAANLANEQFF
cdr3_nt: TGTGCCGCCAACCTGGCGAATGAGCAGTTCTTC
clone_size: NA
v_call: TRBV28
d_call: NA
j_call: TRBJ2-1

cdr3_aa: CASSNRGLAPYNEQFF
cdr3_nt: TGTGCCAGCAGCAACCGCGGACTAGCGCCCTACAATGAGCAGTTCTTC
clone_size: NA
v_call: TRBV9
d_call: TRBD2
j_call: TRBJ2-1

cdr3_aa: CASSQEVLDSNEKLFF
cdr3_nt: TGCGCCAGCAGCCAAGAGGTTCTGGACAGTAATGAAAAACTGTTTTTT
clone_size: once
v_call: TRBV4-3
d_call: NA
j_call: TRBJ1-4

cdr3_aa: CASSPLLSRGTDTQYF
cdr3_nt: TGTGCCAGCAGTCCCCTCTTGAGTAGGGGCACAGATACGCAGTATTTT
clone_size: NA
v_call: TRBV27
d_call: NA
j_call: TRBJ2-3

cdr3_aa: CASLHDGIRGYTF
cdr3_nt: TGTGCCAGTTTGCATGACGGGATTCGGGGCTACACCTTC
clone_size: NA
v_call: TRBV19
d_call: NA
j_call: TRBJ1-2

cdr3_aa: CASSITVGGQETQYF
cdr3_nt: TGTGCCAGCAGCATCACTGTGGGGGGGCAAGAGACCCAGTACTTC
clone_size: once
v_call: TRBV7-9
d_call: TRBD2
j_call: TRBJ2-5

cdr3_aa: CASSSLTRDSKHF
cdr3_nt: TGCGCCAGCAGTTCATTAACCCGGGACTCTAAACACTTC
clone_size: NA
v_call: TRBV5-1
d_call: NA
j_call: TRBJ2-7

cdr3_aa: CASSTRQGALVNQPQHF
cdr3_nt: TGTGCCAGCAGTACTAGACAGGGGGCATTGGTGAATCAGCCCCAGCATTTT
clone_size: NA
v_call: TRBV28
d_call: TRBD1
j_call: TRBJ1-5

cdr3_aa: CAISEGQGDSPLHF
cdr3_nt: TGTGCCATCAGTGAGGGACAGGGAGATTCACCCCTCCACTTT
clone_size: NA
v_call: TRBV10-3
d_call: TRBD1
j_call: TRBJ1-6

cdr3_aa: CASSEGGEQYF
cdr3_nt: TGTGCCAGCAGTGAAGGCGGTGAGCAGTACTTC
clone_size: NA
v_call: TRBV2
d_call: NA
j_call: TRBJ2-7

cdr3_aa: CAKSEREKESYNEQFF
cdr3_nt: TGTGCCAAATCAGAGCGGGAGAAGGAATCCTACAATGAGCAGTTCTTC
clone_size: NA
v_call: TRBV7-9
d_call: TRBD2
j_call: TRBJ2-1

cdr3_aa: CSVEDQNTGTGYTF
cdr3_nt: TGCAGCGTTGAAGACCAGAATACAGGGACTGGCTACACCTTC
clone_size: NA
v_call: TRBV29-1
d_call: NA
j_call: TRBJ1-2

cdr3_aa: CASSVDTSGRDEQYF
cdr3_nt: TGTGCCAGCAGCGTAGATACTAGCGGGAGGGACGAGCAGTACTTC
clone_size: NA
v_call: TRBV9
d_call: TRBD2
j_call: TRBJ2-7

cdr3_aa: CASSYFGGGNEQFF
cdr3_nt: TGTGCCAGCAGTTACTTCGGAGGGGGCAATGAGCAGTTCTTC
clone_size: NA
v_call: TRBV6-5
d_call: NA
j_call: TRBJ2-1

cdr3_aa: CSVHHVGRGPVTQHF
cdr3_nt: TGCAGCGTTCACCACGTTGGGAGGGGACCTGTGACCCAGCATTTT
clone_size: NA
v_call: TRBV29-1
d_call: NA
j_call: TRBJ1-5

cdr3_aa: CASAGRGVNTEAFF
cdr3_nt: TGTGCCAGCGCGGGACGGGGGGTGAACACTGAAGCTTTCTTT
clone_size: NA
v_call: TRBV25-1
d_call: NA
j_call: TRBJ1-1

cdr3_aa: CASSQVWALNTEAFF
cdr3_nt: TGCGCCAGCAGCCAAGTTTGGGCCTTAAACACTGAAGCTTTCTTT
clone_size: NA
v_call: TRBV4-3
d_call: NA
j_call: TRBJ1-1

cdr3_aa: CASSLGTRSSYEQYF
cdr3_nt: TGTGCCAGCAGCTTAGGTACGAGGAGCTCCTACGAGCAGTACTTC
clone_size: NA
v_call: TRBV7-8
d_call: NA
j_call: TRBJ2-7

cdr3_aa: CASSYSNKDRDYRVLEQYF
cdr3_nt: TGTGCCAGCAGTTACTCGAATAAGGACCGGGACTACCGCGTACTCGAGCAGTACTTC
clone_size: NA
v_call: TRBV6-7
d_call: TRBD2
j_call: TRBJ2-7

cdr3_aa: CASSYALNSHYEQYF
cdr3_nt: TGTGCCAGCAGTTACGCTTTAAACTCTCACTACGAGCAGTACTTC
clone_size: NA
v_call: TRBV6-6
d_call: NA
j_call: TRBJ2-7

cdr3_aa: CASSAGAYWGDTQYF
cdr3_nt: TGTGCCAGCAGCGCTGGGGCGTACTGGGGAGATACGCAGTATTTT
clone_size: once
v_call: TRBV9
d_call: NA
j_call: TRBJ2-3

cdr3_aa: CASSNGLPNEQFF
cdr3_nt: TGTGCCAGCAGCAACGGACTCCCGAATGAGCAGTTCTTC
clone_size: NA
v_call: TRBV13
d_call: NA
j_call: TRBJ2-1

cdr3_aa: CASSHEDRGDGVKNIQYF
cdr3_nt: TGTGCCAGCAGCCATGAAGACAGGGGGGATGGTGTAAAAAACATTCAGTACTTC
clone_size: NA
v_call: TRBV12-1
d_call: NA
j_call: TRBJ2-4

cdr3_aa: CASSKGTSGYNEQFF
cdr3_nt: TGTGCCAGCAGCAAAGGGACTAGCGGTTACAATGAGCAGTTCTTC
clone_size: NA
v_call: TRBV9
d_call: TRBD2
j_call: TRBJ2-1

cdr3_aa: CASRKDRYEQYF
cdr3_nt: TGTGCCAGCAGGAAAGACAGGTACGAGCAGTACTTC
clone_size: NA
v_call: TRBV2
d_call: NA
j_call: TRBJ2-7

cdr3_aa: CASSLVPGGDTQYF
cdr3_nt: TGTGCCAGCAGCTTAGTCCCCGGCGGGGATACGCAGTATTTT
clone_size: NA
v_call: TRBV7-3
d_call: NA
j_call: TRBJ2-3

cdr3_aa: CASSYGPLGQPQHF
cdr3_nt: TGTGCCAGCAGCTATGGGCCCCTGGGTCAGCCCCAGCATTTT
clone_size: NA
v_call: TRBV5-4
d_call: NA
j_call: TRBJ1-5

cdr3_aa: CASSSPTSGYTDTQYF
cdr3_nt: TGTGCCAGCAGTTCCCCGACTAGCGGGTACACAGATACGCAGTATTTT
clone_size: NA
v_call: TRBV27
d_call: TRBD2
j_call: TRBJ2-3

cdr3_aa: CASSIRGPDEQYF
cdr3_nt: TGTGCCAGTAGTATAAGAGGGCCGGACGAGCAGTACTTC
clone_size: NA
v_call: TRBV19
d_call: NA
j_call: TRBJ2-7

cdr3_aa: CASSSGQGGRYGYTF
cdr3_nt: TGTGCCAGCAGTTCGGGACAGGGGGGCAGGTATGGCTACACCTTC
clone_size: NA
v_call: TRBV28
d_call: TRBD1
j_call: TRBJ1-2